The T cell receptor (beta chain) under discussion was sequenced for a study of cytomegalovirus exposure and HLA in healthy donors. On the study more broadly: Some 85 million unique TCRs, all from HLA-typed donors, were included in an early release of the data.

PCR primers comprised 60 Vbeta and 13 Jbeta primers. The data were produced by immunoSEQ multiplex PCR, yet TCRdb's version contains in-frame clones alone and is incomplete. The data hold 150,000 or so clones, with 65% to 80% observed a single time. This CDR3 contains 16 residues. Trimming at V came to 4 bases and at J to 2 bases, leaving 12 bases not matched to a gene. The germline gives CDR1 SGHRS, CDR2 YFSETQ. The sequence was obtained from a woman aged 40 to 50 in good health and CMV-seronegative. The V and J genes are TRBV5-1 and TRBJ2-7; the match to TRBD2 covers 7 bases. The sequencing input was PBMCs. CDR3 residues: CASSPDSGSVTYEQYF. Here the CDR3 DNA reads TGCGCCAGCAGCCCGGATAGCGGGTCCGTTACCTACGAGCAGTACTTC. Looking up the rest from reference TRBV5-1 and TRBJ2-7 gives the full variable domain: KAGVTQTPRYLIKTRGQQVTLSCSPISGHRSVSWYQQTPGQGLQFLFEYFSETQRNKGNFPGRFSGRQFSNSRSEMNVSTLELGDSALYLCASSPDSGSVTYEQYFGPGTRLTVT.